A selection of T cell receptor beta chains follows, all from one sample in a study of T cell responses to AZD1222 COVID-19 vaccine. Measured with immunoSEQ multiplex PCR; TCRdb has only the in-frame clones, and not every one. The repertoire consists of 120,000 or so clones, with around 90% occurring once and the leading ten covering around 1.5%. This specimen was peripheral blood, taken on day 0 of AZD1222 vaccination. Receptor source: an adult in good health. CDR3s include the opening cysteine and the closing phenylalanine or tryptophan. The D gene is left open where the match is weak. Clone size is shown for a subset of rows, as once, few, many or a class of expanded clone.

d_call	j_call	clone_size	v_call	cdr3_nt	cdr3_aa
NA	TRBJ2-5	NA	TRBV3-1/TRBV3-2	TGTGCCAGCAGCCAAGATGTCCCAGCCGAGACCCAGTACTTC	CASSQDVPAETQYF
NA	TRBJ1-2	NA	TRBV5-6	TGTGCCAGCAGCTTGACAGGGATAGTCTATGGCTACACCTTC	CASSLTGIVYGYTF
NA	TRBJ2-7	few	TRBV24-1	TGTGCCACAGCCGACAGATACGAGCAGTACTTC	CATADRYEQYF
TRBD1	TRBJ2-7	NA	TRBV5-1	TGCGCCAGCAGCCTAGGGACAGACGAGCAGTACTTC	CASSLGTDEQYF
NA	TRBJ2-7	once	TRBV6-5	TGTGCCAGCAAATTCACAGGTGACTCCTACGGGCAGTACTTC	CASKFTGDSYGQYF
TRBD1	TRBJ2-7	NA	TRBV6-5	TGTGCCAGCCAACATTCTTTGACAGGGAACTACGAGCAGTACTTC	CASQHSLTGNYEQYF
TRBD1	TRBJ2-7	NA	TRBV9	TGTGCCAGCAGCGCCAAGGCCGGGACAGACTCCTACGAGCAGTACTTC	CASSAKAGTDSYEQYF
TRBD1	TRBJ2-1	once	TRBV19	TGTGCCAGTAAGGGGACAGGGTTTTATGAGCAGTTCTTC	CASKGTGFYEQFF
TRBD2	TRBJ2-5	NA	TRBV15	TGTGCCACCAGCAGACATAGACTAGCGGGAACCCAAGAGACCCAGTACTTC	CATSRHRLAGTQETQYF
NA	TRBJ2-5	NA	TRBV18	TGTGCCAGCTCATCTCAGGGTTTACAAGAGACCCAGTACTTC	CASSSQGLQETQYF
TRBD1	TRBJ1-2	NA	TRBV28	TGTGCCAGCACCCCTGAGGGGGCCTATGGCTACACCTTC	CASTPEGAYGYTF
NA	TRBJ1-6	NA	TRBV2	TGTGCCAGCAGTGGGTATGGGGGAACAAGCTCCTATAATTCACCCCTCCACTTT	CASSGYGGTSSYNSPLHF
TRBD1	TRBJ2-4	once	TRBV27	TGTGCCAGCTGGACAGGGGTACCCAAAAACATTCAGTACTTC	CASWTGVPKNIQYF
TRBD1	TRBJ1-2	NA	TRBV19	TGTGCCAGTAGTACTTTTGACAGGGATCTCTATGGCTACACCTTC	CASSTFDRDLYGYTF
TRBD1	TRBJ2-2	once	TRBV19	TGTGCCAGTAGTCAGCCGGGACAGGGGAACACCGGGGAGCTGTTTTTT	CASSQPGQGNTGELFF
NA	TRBJ1-5	NA	TRBV9	TGTGCCAGCAGCGTAGGGACGGAAGATCAGCCCCAGCATTTT	CASSVGTEDQPQHF
TRBD1	TRBJ1-4	NA	TRBV28	TGTGCCAGCAGTCTAGGGACAGGGAGGGCGGATGAAAAACTGTTTTTT	CASSLGTGRADEKLFF
NA	TRBJ2-3	NA	TRBV11-3	TGTGCCAGCAGCTTAGTAGCGAGCACAGATACGCAGTATTTT	CASSLVASTDTQYF
TRBD2	TRBJ2-7	NA	TRBV2	TGTGCCAGCAGTGGAGCGGGATCCTACGAGCAGTACTTC	CASSGAGSYEQYF
NA	TRBJ2-3	NA	TRBV5-6	TGTGCCAGCAGCTCGTACAGCAGTACGCAGTATTTT	CASSSYSSTQYF
NA	TRBJ1-4	NA	TRBV7-9	TGTGCCAGCAGCTCCCAGAGGGATTCTAATGAAAAACTGTTTTTT	CASSSQRDSNEKLFF
TRBD2	TRBJ2-1	once	TRBV11-2	TGTGCCAGCAGCCCGGGACTAGCGGGAGACGAGCAGTTCTTC	CASSPGLAGDEQFF
NA	TRBJ1-2	NA	TRBV7-9	TGTGCCAGCAGCCGGGACCCAGCGGTTCTGTATGGCTACACCTTC	CASSRDPAVLYGYTF
NA	TRBJ1-3	NA	TRBV18	TGTGCCAGCTCACCGACAGAACCGGCCGGAAACACCATATATTTT	CASSPTEPAGNTIYF
TRBD1	TRBJ1-3	few	TRBV7-8	TGTGCCAGCAGCTTGGAGACAGGGGGCGGAAACACCATATATTTT	CASSLETGGGNTIYF
NA	TRBJ2-4	NA	TRBV6-5	TGTGCCAGCAGCCCAGGGTGGAGCATTCAGTACTTC	CASSPGWSIQYF
NA	TRBJ2-2	NA	TRBV24-1	TGTGCCACCAGTAGACTGGCAGGCACCGGGGAGCTGTTTTTT	CATSRLAGTGELFF
TRBD2	TRBJ2-1	NA	TRBV4-3	TGCGCCAGCAGCCAAGATCCAGCGGGAGGAGACTCCTACAATGAGCAGTTCTTC	CASSQDPAGGDSYNEQFF
TRBD2	TRBJ2-7	NA	TRBV5-1	TGCGCCAGCAGCTTGGTCGGACTAGCGGTCGACGGGCCCGGCGAGCAGTACTTC	CASSLVGLAVDGPGEQYF
TRBD1	TRBJ2-6	NA	TRBV27	TGTGCCAGCAGTTTATTCGGACAGGGGGCGCAGGGGGCCAACGTCCTGACTTTC	CASSLFGQGAQGANVLTF
NA	TRBJ1-5	NA	TRBV7-9	TGTGCCAGCAGCTTAGCGGGGGCAGGTCAGCCCCAGCATTTT	CASSLAGAGQPQHF
NA	TRBJ1-2	few	TRBV28	TGTGCCAGCAGTTTTCTCCAGGTCGATGGCTACACCTTC	CASSFLQVDGYTF
TRBD2	TRBJ2-7	once	TRBV5-1	TGCGCCAGCAGAGGGACTAGGAGCTCCTACGAGCAGTACTTC	CASRGTRSSYEQYF
NA	TRBJ2-2	NA	TRBV7-9	TGTGCCAGCAGCTTAGGGGGAAACACCGGGGAGCTGTTTTTT	CASSLGGNTGELFF
TRBD1	TRBJ2-2	NA	TRBV18	TGTGCCAGCTCACGGACAGGGGGAGAAACGACCGGGGAGCTGTTTTTT	CASSRTGGETTGELFF
NA	TRBJ1-1	NA	TRBV5-4	TGTGCCAGCAGCTTGCAGGCCTTCTCCACTGAAGCTTTCTTT	CASSLQAFSTEAFF
TRBD1	TRBJ1-5	once	TRBV10-3	TGTGCCGTTCGGTCCGGGACAGGGGGTCAGCCCCAGCATTTT	CAVRSGTGGQPQHF
TRBD2	TRBJ2-1	NA	TRBV3-1/TRBV3-2	TGTGCCAGCAGCCAAGGACTAGCAGGCTACAATGAGCAGTTCTTC	CASSQGLAGYNEQFF
TRBD2	TRBJ2-7	NA	TRBV27	TGTGCCAGCAGTTCTTATGCGACTAGCGGGAGGATGGGTAGCTCCTACGAGCAGTACTTC	CASSSYATSGRMGSSYEQYF
NA	TRBJ1-1	NA	TRBV5-1	TGCGCCAGCAGCTTGGACGGGGTAGTTGCGAACACTGAAGCTTTCTTT	CASSLDGVVANTEAFF
TRBD1	TRBJ1-1	NA	TRBV28	TGTGCCAGCAGTTTGGGCCCGGGACAGGGCGTAAACACTGAAGCTTTCTTT	CASSLGPGQGVNTEAFF
TRBD2	TRBJ2-6	NA	TRBV10-3	TGTGCCATCAGTGTTAATAGCGGGGTCCTCGGGAGAAGGGCCAACGTCCTGACTTTC	CAISVNSGVLGRRANVLTF
TRBD2	TRBJ2-3	NA	TRBV5-1	TGCGCCAGCAGAACTGGACTAGGGGAGGCAGATACGCAGTATTTT	CASRTGLGEADTQYF
TRBD1	TRBJ2-1	once	TRBV5-6	TGTGCCAGCAGCAGCACACGGACAGGGAATTACAATGAGCAGTTCTTC	CASSSTRTGNYNEQFF
NA	TRBJ1-5	NA	TRBV29-1	TGCAGCGTTACGGACAGTCCGGGGTCCCAGCATTTT	CSVTDSPGSQHF
NA	TRBJ1-1	NA	TRBV11-1	TGTGCCAGCAGCCTCTCCGGGGGGAACACTGAAGCTTTCTTT	CASSLSGGNTEAFF
NA	TRBJ1-2	NA	TRBV4-3	TGCGCCAGCAGCCAAGCTTTAGGGAATTATGGCTACACCTTC	CASSQALGNYGYTF
TRBD2	TRBJ2-5	NA	TRBV29-1	TGCAGCGATAGCATCAAAAGACTAGCGGGAGGTGGAGAGACCCAGTACTTC	CSDSIKRLAGGGETQYF
TRBD1	TRBJ2-7	once	TRBV19	TGTGCCAGTAGTTTAGGGCTTTGGCAGGGGGCCTACGAGCAGTACTTC	CASSLGLWQGAYEQYF
NA	TRBJ1-2	NA	TRBV27	TGTGCCAGCAGTTTATCTCACACGGGCTATGGCTACACCTTC	CASSLSHTGYGYTF
NA	TRBJ1-1	NA	TRBV4-1	TGCGCCAGCAGCCAAGTGGCAGGTAACACTGAAGCTTTCTTT	CASSQVAGNTEAFF
NA	TRBJ1-1	NA	TRBV18	TGTGCCAGCTCACCACGAAGGGAGAACACTGAAGCTTTCTTT	CASSPRRENTEAFF
NA	TRBJ1-6	NA	TRBV5-6	TGTGCCAGCAGCTTGGGCCATCCCGATTCACCCCTCCACTTT	CASSLGHPDSPLHF